The 22 T cell receptor beta chains below were found in one sample sequenced in a study of blood T cell repertoires in COVID-19. Produced via immunoSEQ multiplex PCR; TCRdb's table is partial and in-frame only. In the table there are about 190,000 clones, 80% to 90% of which are singletons. Sequencing used peripheral blood. Source of these receptors: a human donor in a cohort sampled during active COVID-19.

The genes are TRBV21-1 and TRBJ2-7; whether TRBD1, the table's D call, matches the DNA was not checked. TRBV21-1 is noted as a pseudogene. The CDR3 has 14 amino acids. CDR3 sequence: CASYSPQGYYEQYF. The CDR3 nucleotides read TGTGCCAGCTACTCGCCACAGGGCTACTACGAGCAGTACTTC.

The chain links TRBV15 to TRBJ1-6; 8 nucleotides line up with TRBD1. CDR1 and CDR2 (germline): LNHNV, YYDKDF (reference sequence). With V trimmed by 8 bases and J by 16 bases, 13 bases remained unmatched. This CDR3 has 13 residues. The CDR3 coding sequence is TGTGCCACCCACGCCGGGACAACAGGGGGTCTCCACTTT. Its protein is CATHAGTTGGLHF. The full variable domain, with the rest looked up from reference TRBV15 and TRBJ1-6, is DAMVIQNPRYQVTQFGKPVTLSCSQTLNHNVMYWYQQKSSQAPKLLFHYYDKDFNNEADTPDNFQSRRPNTSFCFLDIRSPGLGDTAMYLCATHAGTTGGLHFGNGTRLTVT.

J is TRBJ1-4 and V is TRBV7-2; TRBD1 is a possible D gene (5 bases). The V and J ends lost 5 bases and 1 base respectively, with 14 bases between them. CDR1 is SGHTA, CDR2 FQGNSA, per germline. The CDR3 extends over 16 amino acids. The CDR3 coding sequence is TGTGCCAGCAGCCCGTACTCAGGGTTAACTAATGAAAAACTGTTTTTT. Translating gives CASSPYSGLTNEKLFF.

This rearrangement joins TRBV14 to TRBJ1-2; 8 nucleotides align to TRBD1. Germline V gene lookup returns CDR1 SGHDN and CDR2 FVKESK. Unmatched junction bases numbered 6, after V lost 5 bases and J lost 1 base. The CDR3 contains 15 residues. The CDR3 nucleotides are TGTGCCAGCAGCGGACTTGGACAGGGTAACTATGGCTACACCTTC. Translation gives CASSGLGQGNYGYTF. Combining the CDR3 with reference TRBV14 and TRBJ1-2 gives the whole variable domain EAGVTQFPSHSVIEKGQTVTLRCDPISGHDNLYWYRRVMGKEIKFLLHFVKESKQDESGMPNNRFLAERTGGTYSTLKVQPAELEDSGVYFCASSGLGQGNYGYTFGSGTRLTVV.

The rearrangement joins TRBV27 to TRBJ2-1, with D perhaps TRBD1 (6 bases). Per germline, CDR1 MNHEY and CDR2 SMNVEV (reference sequence). The V end lost 6 bases, the J end lost 0 bases, and 12 bases lay between the germline ends. The CDR3 is made up of 15 amino acids. CDR3 in amino acids: CASRPLGGSYNEQFF. The CDR3 region has the DNA TGTGCCAGCAGACCATTAGGGGGCTCCTACAATGAGCAGTTCTTC.

The chain recombines TRBV30 with TRBJ1-6, with D perhaps matching TRBD1 (5 bases). The CDR3 sequence is 13 residues long. CDR1 and CDR2 from the germline V gene are GTSNPN and SVGIG (reference sequence). V was trimmed by 4 bases and J by 5 bases, leaving 9 bases between them. CDR3 nucleotides: TGTGCCTGGACCCCAGGGAATAATTCACCCCTCCACTTT. Amino acids: CAWTPGNNSPLHF. Using reference TRBV30 and TRBJ1-6 for the parts outside the CDR3, the full variable domain is SQTIHQWPATLVQPVGSPLSLECTVEGTSNPNLYWYRQAAGRGLQLLFYSVGIGQISSEVPQNLSASRPQDRQFILSSKKLLLSDSGFYLCAWTPGNNSPLHFGNGTRLTVT.

This rearrangement joins TRBV4-1 to TRBJ2-3; 8 nucleotides match TRBD2. CDR3 length: 18 residues. Germline loops: CDR1 MGHRA, CDR2 YSYEKL. The J segment lost 5 bases and the V segment lost 4 bases, leaving 17 bases of the junction unmatched. In DNA, the CDR3 is TGCGCCAGCAGCCCACGTGTTAGATTAGCGGGGTCCGTAGATACGCAGTATTTT. As protein: CASSPRVRLAGSVDTQYF.

The chain is built from TRBV7-8 and TRBJ2-5; 7 bases fit TRBD1. Germline V gene lookup returns CDR1 SGHVS and CDR2 FQNEAQ. The V and J ends lost 5 bases and 2 bases, in that order; junction bases with no gene match: 5. This CDR3 is built from 14 residues. Here the CDR3 reads CASSAGTVQETQYF. CDR3 coding DNA: TGTGCCAGCAGCGCCGGGACAGTTCAAGAGACCCAGTACTTC.

J is TRBJ1-6 and V is TRBV7-8; unclear D gene. Germline V gene sequence: CDR1 SGHVS, CDR2 FQNEAQ. This CDR3 comprises 13 residues. Deletions cut 1 base from V and 8 bases from J, with 6 bases between. CDR3 in amino acids: CASSLVAYSPLHF. The CDR3 nucleotides read TGTGCCAGCAGCTTAGTGGCCTATTCACCCCTCCACTTT.

This clone appeared a few times. This chain links TRBV5-1 with TRBJ1-2; 7 bases align to TRBD1. The CDR3 length is 14 residues. CDR1 SGHRS and CDR2 YFSETQ come from the germline V gene. Losses at the gene ends were 4 bases for V and 7 bases for J; bases not matched to a gene: 10. DNA for the CDR3: TGCGCCAGCAGCCAAACACAGGGGAACCGTGGCTACACCTTC. This sequence encodes CASSQTQGNRGYTF. Full variable domain (rest looked up from reference TRBV5-1 and TRBJ1-2): KAGVTQTPRYLIKTRGQQVTLSCSPISGHRSVSWYQQTPGQGLQFLFEYFSETQRNKGNFPGRFSGRQFSNSRSEMNVSTLELGDSALYLCASSQTQGNRGYTFGSGTRLTVV.

With respect to this clone: It may be a read error: a sequence one base away is much more abundant. The chain is built from TRBV6-4 and TRBJ2-2; D remains ambiguous. Deletions cut 5 bases from V and 0 bases from J, with 4 bases between. The CDR3 length is 13 residues. Germline V CDR1 and CDR2: MRHNA, SNTAGT. The CDR3 DNA is TGTGCCAGCAGTCAGACGAACACCGGGGAGCTGTTTTTT. This gives the protein CASSQTNTGELFF.

This clone was seen once. This chain connects TRBV6-2 or TRBV6-3 to TRBJ2-5, with 9 bases that match TRBD1. The length of the CDR3 is 15 residues. Germline loops: CDR1 MNHEY, CDR2 SVGEGT. The J segment lost 4 bases and the V segment lost 5 bases, leaving 8 bases of the junction unmatched. In DNA form, the CDR3 reads TGTGCCAGCAGTCCCCGGGACAGGGTAAGAGAGACCCAGTACTTC. As protein: CASSPRDRVRETQYF.

This clone was detected once. This chain joins TRBV30 and TRBJ1-1; perhaps TRBD1 as D (6 bases). This CDR3 region has 13 residues. In germline, CDR1 is GTSNPN, CDR2 SVGIG (reference sequence). V lost 4 bases and J lost 4, with 13 bases in between. CDR3 DNA sequence: TGTGCCTGGAATCAGGGGTTCGGCACTGAAGCTTTCTTT. Translation gives CAWNQGFGTEAFF.

The rearrangement links TRBV11-2 to TRBJ2-1; no definite D call. CDR1 and CDR2 (germline): SGHAT, FQNNGV. The CDR3 loop spans 14 amino acids. V lost 5 bases and J lost 5, with 13 bases in between. CDR3 in DNA: TGTGCCAGCAGCGCGGTAATCGAAAACAATGAGCAGTTCTTC. Its translation: CASSAVIENNEQFF.

The rearrangement uses TRBV19 and TRBJ1-2; weak D call: TRBD1 (6 bases). The germline V and J ends were trimmed by 2 bases and 2 bases, with 9 bases remaining between them. This CDR3 comprises 14 residues. Looked up from germline, CDR1 is LNHDA and CDR2 is SQIVND (reference sequence). The CDR3 nucleotides read TGTGCCAGTAGTATACAGGGGTCCAACTATGGCTACACCTTC. This sequence encodes CASSIQGSNYGYTF.

This clone was seen a few times. The chain couples TRBV28 to TRBJ2-1, with 10 bases that match TRBD2. V trimming: 5 bases; J trimming: 6 bases; junction bases outside the gene matches: 7. This CDR3 region has 15 residues. Germline CDR1 is MDHEN and CDR2 is SYDVKM. CDR3 sequence: CASSPNSGRPNEQFF. CDR3 sequence (DNA): TGTGCCAGCAGTCCTAATAGCGGGAGGCCCAATGAGCAGTTCTTC.

This clone showed up just a few times. The chain joins TRBV14 to TRBJ2-1, with 10 bases fitting TRBD2. This CDR3 spans 15 amino acids. Per germline, CDR1 SGHDN and CDR2 FVKESK. The V gene end was trimmed by 4 bases and the J gene end by 9 bases; junction bases not matched to a gene: 9. The CDR3 DNA sequence: TGTGCCAGCAGCCCAGCGGGAGGGGGTGTGGGTGAGCAGTTCTTC. Its translation is CASSPAGGGVGEQFF.

The sample holds one count of this clone. V usage is TRBV3-1 (or the pseudogene TRBV3-2) and J usage is TRBJ1-5; 7 nucleotides match TRBD1. Germline V gene lookup returns CDR1 LGHDT and CDR2 YNNKEL (reference sequence). J was trimmed by 1 base and V by 4 bases; bases with no gene match: 4. The CDR3 runs 15 residues. CDR3: CASSPTGLSNQPQHF. CDR3 DNA: TGTGCCAGCAGCCCGACAGGGCTCAGCAATCAGCCCCAGCATTTT.

The J gene is TRBJ1-5, the V gene TRBV2; TRBD1 might be the D (6 bases). The CDR3 has 14 amino acids. V was shortened by 3 bases and J by 7 bases, with 13 bases between the two germline ends. Germline values: CDR1 SNHLY, CDR2 FYNNEI. CDR3 region: CASSDQGSGQPQHF. In nucleotides, the CDR3 is TGTGCCAGCAGTGACCAGGGGTCGGGGCAGCCCCAGCATTTT.

This chain uses TRBV5-6 with TRBJ1-1, with D perhaps TRBD1 (5 bases). CDR1 is SGHDT, CDR2 YYEEEE, per germline. Trimming took off 6 bases at V and 4 bases at J, with 25 bases between the two ends. This CDR3 is built from 17 residues. CDR3 in amino acids: CASTPMGGRVWSTEAFF. The CDR3 DNA reads TGTGCCAGCACCCCCATGGGGGGACGGGTGTGGAGCACTGAAGCTTTCTTT.

V usage is TRBV7-8 and J usage is TRBJ2-2; D gene ambiguous. V was shortened by 5 bases and J by 6 bases, with 7 bases between the two germline ends. The CDR3 is 12 residues long. Germline V gene lookup returns CDR1 SGHVS and CDR2 FQNEAQ. CDR3 nucleotides: TGTGCCAGCAGCCCTCTACCCGGGGAGCTGTTTTTT. This translates into CASSPLPGELFF.

This clone was counted once. This chain links TRBV23-1 with TRBJ2-1; the match to TRBD2 covers 7 bases. TRBV23-1 falls under the ORF class, with uncertain function. CDR3 length equals 17 residues. V was pared by 2 bases and J by 5 bases, with 12 bases of the junction left unmatched. CDR3 sequence (DNA): TGCGCCAGCAGTCAAGGACTTCAGCGGGAACCCCACAATGAGCAGTTCTTC. This encodes CASSQGLQREPHNEQFF.